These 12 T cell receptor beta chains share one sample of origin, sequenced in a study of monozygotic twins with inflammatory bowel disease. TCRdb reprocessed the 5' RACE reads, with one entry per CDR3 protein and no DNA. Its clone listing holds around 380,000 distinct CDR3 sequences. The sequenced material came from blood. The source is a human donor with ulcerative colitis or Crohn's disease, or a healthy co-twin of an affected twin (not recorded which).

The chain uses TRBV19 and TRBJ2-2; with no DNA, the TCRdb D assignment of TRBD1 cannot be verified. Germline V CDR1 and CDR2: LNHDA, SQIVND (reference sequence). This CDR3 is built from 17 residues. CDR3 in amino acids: CASKESGTGVYSGELFF. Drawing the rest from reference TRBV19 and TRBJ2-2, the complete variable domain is DGGITQSPKYLFRKEGQNVTLSCEQNLNHDAMYWYRQDPGQGLRLIYYSQIVNDFQKGDIAEGYSVSREKKESFPLTVTSAQKNPTAFYLCASKESGTGVYSGELFFGEGSRLTVL.

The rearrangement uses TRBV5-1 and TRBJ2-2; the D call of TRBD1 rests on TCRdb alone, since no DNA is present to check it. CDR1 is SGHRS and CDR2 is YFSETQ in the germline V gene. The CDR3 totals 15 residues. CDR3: CASTAQQGPTGELFF. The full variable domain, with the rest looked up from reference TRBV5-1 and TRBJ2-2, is KAGVTQTPRYLIKTRGQQVTLSCSPISGHRSVSWYQQTPGQGLQFLFEYFSETQRNKGNFPGRFSGRQFSNSRSEMNVSTLELGDSALYLCASTAQQGPTGELFFGEGSRLTVL.

This CDR3 is CASSLTGQAALKNTEAFF. The genes are TRBV6-1 and TRBJ1-1; TCRdb returns TRBD1, unconfirmable since there is no DNA. Looked up from germline, CDR1 is MNHNS and CDR2 is SASEGT. This CDR3 has 18 residues.

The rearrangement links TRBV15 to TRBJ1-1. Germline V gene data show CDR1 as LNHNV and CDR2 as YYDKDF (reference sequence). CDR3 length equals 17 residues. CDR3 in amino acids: CATSRDKGSWGNTEAFF.

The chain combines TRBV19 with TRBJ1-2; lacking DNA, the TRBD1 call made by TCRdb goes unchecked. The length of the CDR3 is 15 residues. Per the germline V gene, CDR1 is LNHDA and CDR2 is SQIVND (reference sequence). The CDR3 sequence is CASSILSGGDYGYTF.

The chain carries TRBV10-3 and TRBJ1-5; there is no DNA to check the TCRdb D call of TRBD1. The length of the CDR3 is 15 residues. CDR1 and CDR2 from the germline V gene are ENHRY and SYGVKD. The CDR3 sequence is CAAKGAGGSNQPQHF.

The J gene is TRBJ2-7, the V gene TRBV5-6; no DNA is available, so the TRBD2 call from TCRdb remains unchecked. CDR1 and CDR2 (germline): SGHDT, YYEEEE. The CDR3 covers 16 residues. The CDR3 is CASSSLAGDSSYEQYF. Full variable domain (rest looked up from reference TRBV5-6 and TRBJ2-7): DAGVTQSPTHLIKTRGQQVTLRCSPKSGHDTVSWYQQALGQGPQFIFQYYEEEERQRGNFPDRFSGHQFPNYSSELNVNALLLGDSALYLCASSSLAGDSSYEQYFGPGTRLTVT.

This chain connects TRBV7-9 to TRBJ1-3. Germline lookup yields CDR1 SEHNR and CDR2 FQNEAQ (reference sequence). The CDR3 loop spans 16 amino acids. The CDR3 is CASSLATPSSGNTIYF. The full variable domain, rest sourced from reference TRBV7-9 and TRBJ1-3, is DTGVSQNPRHKITKRGQNVTFRCDPISEHNRLYWYRQTLGQGPEFLTYFQNEAQLEKSRLLSDRFSAERPKGSFSTLEIQRTEQGDSAMYLCASSLATPSSGNTIYFGEGSWLTVV.

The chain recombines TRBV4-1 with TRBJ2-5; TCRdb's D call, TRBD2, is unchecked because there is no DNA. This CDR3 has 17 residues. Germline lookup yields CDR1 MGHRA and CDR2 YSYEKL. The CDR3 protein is CASSQAGLAGLKETQYF.

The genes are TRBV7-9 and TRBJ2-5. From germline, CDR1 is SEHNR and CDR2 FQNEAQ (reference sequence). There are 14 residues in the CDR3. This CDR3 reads CASSLASALETQYF.

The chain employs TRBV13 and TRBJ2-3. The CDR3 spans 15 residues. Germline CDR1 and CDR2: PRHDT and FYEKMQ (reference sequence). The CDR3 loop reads CASSLATSNTDTQYF.

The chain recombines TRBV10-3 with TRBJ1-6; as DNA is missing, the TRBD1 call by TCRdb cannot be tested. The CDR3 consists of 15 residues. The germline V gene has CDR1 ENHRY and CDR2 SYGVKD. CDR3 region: CAISAGTGANSPLHF.